The rows below give T cell receptor beta chains drawn from one sample of a study of cytomegalovirus exposure and HLA in healthy donors. Some clones are missing from TCRdb's copy, which holds only in-frame ones; the method was immunoSEQ multiplex PCR. This sample yields 100,000 to 150,000 clones, of which 80% to 90% are seen a single time; under 3.5% belongs to the top ten. Sequencing was carried out using PBMCs. The origin of the receptors is a man over 45 in good health and CMV-seronegative. Each CDR3 is given with its conserved first and last residue. Each record gives: clone size, D gene, J gene, V gene, CDR3 length, CDR3 DNA, CDR3 protein. A D gene is named only where the DNA matches it firmly. Expanded clones get a size class; other rows say once, few or many, or leave the size out.

clone size: NA
D gene: TRBD1
J gene: TRBJ2-7
V gene: TRBV6-1
CDR3 length: 15
CDR3 DNA: TGTGCCAGCAGGGGGACAGGGGGCAAACCCCACGAGCAGTACTTC
CDR3 protein: CASRGTGGKPHEQYF

clone size: NA
D gene: NA
J gene: TRBJ2-2
V gene: TRBV7-3
CDR3 length: 14
CDR3 DNA: TGTGCCAGCAGCGAGGGAGGAGGGACCGGGGAGCTGTTTTTT
CDR3 protein: CASSEGGGTGELFF

clone size: NA
D gene: NA
J gene: TRBJ1-4
V gene: TRBV30
CDR3 length: 15
CDR3 DNA: TGTGCCTGGACCGGGCAGGGGCCCAGTAATGAAAAACTGTTTTTT
CDR3 protein: CAWTGQGPSNEKLFF

clone size: NA
D gene: NA
J gene: TRBJ2-3
V gene: TRBV6-6
CDR3 length: 14
CDR3 DNA: TGTGCCAGCAGTTACTCAGGGGTGGGCGATACGCAGTATTTT
CDR3 protein: CASSYSGVGDTQYF

clone size: NA
D gene: NA
J gene: TRBJ1-5
V gene: TRBV7-2
CDR3 length: 15
CDR3 DNA: TGTGCCAGCAGCCCGGAGGGCTATAGCAATCAGCCCCAGCATTTT
CDR3 protein: CASSPEGYSNQPQHF

clone size: few
D gene: NA
J gene: TRBJ2-3
V gene: TRBV18
CDR3 length: 17
CDR3 DNA: TGTGCCAGCTCGCTGCTAGGGAGACTGGGGGCCACAGATACGCAGTATTTT
CDR3 protein: CASSLLGRLGATDTQYF

clone size: NA
D gene: TRBD1
J gene: TRBJ2-7
V gene: TRBV4-2
CDR3 length: 15
CDR3 DNA: TGTGCCAGCAGCCAAGCCGGACAGGGGGACTACGAGCAGTACTTC
CDR3 protein: CASSQAGQGDYEQYF

clone size: NA
D gene: NA
J gene: TRBJ2-7
V gene: TRBV5-1
CDR3 length: 14
CDR3 DNA: TGCGCCAGCAGCTTTACCTCAGGGGTTCGGGAGCAGTACTTC
CDR3 protein: CASSFTSGVREQYF

clone size: once
D gene: TRBD1
J gene: TRBJ1-4
V gene: TRBV5-1
CDR3 length: 14
CDR3 DNA: TGCGCCAGCGCTCCGGGACAGACTAATGAAAAACTGTTTTTT
CDR3 protein: CASAPGQTNEKLFF

clone size: NA
D gene: TRBD2
J gene: TRBJ2-1
V gene: TRBV7-2
CDR3 length: 16
CDR3 DNA: TGTGCCAGCAGCTTAGTCCTAGCGGCCACCGGAAATGAGCAGTTCTTC
CDR3 protein: CASSLVLAATGNEQFF

clone size: NA
D gene: NA
J gene: TRBJ2-2
V gene: TRBV7-2
CDR3 length: 13
CDR3 DNA: TGTGCCAGCAGCTCGAAGGGGACCGGGGAGCTGTTTTTT
CDR3 protein: CASSSKGTGELFF

clone size: few
D gene: TRBD1
J gene: TRBJ1-1
V gene: TRBV27
CDR3 length: 13
CDR3 DNA: TGTGCCAGCAGTATAACAGGGGGCACTGAAGCTTTCTTT
CDR3 protein: CASSITGGTEAFF

clone size: NA
D gene: TRBD1
J gene: TRBJ2-7
V gene: TRBV6-5
CDR3 length: 14
CDR3 DNA: TGTGCCAGCAGCCCGGGACAGGGGATCCACGAGCAGTACTTC
CDR3 protein: CASSPGQGIHEQYF

clone size: NA
D gene: TRBD1
J gene: TRBJ1-2
V gene: TRBV29-1
CDR3 length: 13
CDR3 DNA: TGCAGCGTCGGGACAGGATCCGACTATGGCTACACCTTC
CDR3 protein: CSVGTGSDYGYTF

clone size: NA
D gene: TRBD1
J gene: TRBJ1-6
V gene: TRBV6-1
CDR3 length: 16
CDR3 DNA: TGTGCCAGCAGTGAAGCGCAAGGGACAGGGGACTCACCCCTCCACTTT
CDR3 protein: CASSEAQGTGDSPLHF

clone size: NA
D gene: NA
J gene: TRBJ1-3
V gene: TRBV18
CDR3 length: 17
CDR3 DNA: TGTGCCAGCTCACCACCTCGTCCGGGAGTCTCTGGAAACACCATATATTTT
CDR3 protein: CASSPPRPGVSGNTIYF

clone size: NA
D gene: NA
J gene: TRBJ2-1
V gene: TRBV9
CDR3 length: 11
CDR3 DNA: TGTGCCAGCAGCGTACAGGGCGAGCAGTTCTTC
CDR3 protein: CASSVQGEQFF

clone size: NA
D gene: NA
J gene: TRBJ1-3
V gene: TRBV4-1
CDR3 length: 16
CDR3 DNA: TGCGCCAGCAGCCAAGATCTTAGCCAGTCCGGAAACACCATATATTTT
CDR3 protein: CASSQDLSQSGNTIYF

clone size: NA
D gene: TRBD1
J gene: TRBJ2-1
V gene: TRBV6-1
CDR3 length: 15
CDR3 DNA: TGTGCCACCGCGATGAGGGGACAGGACAACAATGAGCAGTTCTTC
CDR3 protein: CATAMRGQDNNEQFF

clone size: NA
D gene: NA
J gene: TRBJ1-2
V gene: TRBV9
CDR3 length: 15
CDR3 DNA: TGTGCCAGCACCCTTGGGGGCAGAGCAAACTATGGCTACACCTTC
CDR3 protein: CASTLGGRANYGYTF

clone size: NA
D gene: NA
J gene: TRBJ2-7
V gene: TRBV2
CDR3 length: 12
CDR3 DNA: TGTGCCAGCAGCCTAGAAATCGACGAGCAGTACTTC
CDR3 protein: CASSLEIDEQYF

clone size: NA
D gene: TRBD1
J gene: TRBJ1-5
V gene: TRBV19
CDR3 length: 17
CDR3 DNA: TGTGCCAGTAGTACAGAAACCGGGACAGGGAGCAATCAGCCCCAGCATTTT
CDR3 protein: CASSTETGTGSNQPQHF

clone size: NA
D gene: TRBD1
J gene: TRBJ1-2
V gene: TRBV4-1
CDR3 length: 15
CDR3 DNA: TGCGCCAGCAGCTTGGGGACAGCAACTAACTATGGCTACACCTTC
CDR3 protein: CASSLGTATNYGYTF

clone size: few
D gene: NA
J gene: TRBJ2-1
V gene: TRBV7-2
CDR3 length: 14
CDR3 DNA: TGTGCCAGCAGCTTAGTAGGGGGGGACAATGAGCAGTTCTTC
CDR3 protein: CASSLVGGDNEQFF

clone size: NA
D gene: NA
J gene: TRBJ1-5
V gene: TRBV15
CDR3 length: 14
CDR3 DNA: TGTGCCACCAGCAGAGGGGCCCTCAGGCAGCCCCAGCATTTT
CDR3 protein: CATSRGALRQPQHF

clone size: NA
D gene: TRBD1
J gene: TRBJ2-1
V gene: TRBV4-2
CDR3 length: 14
CDR3 DNA: TGTGCCAGCAGCCAAGAGGGACAGGGGGATGAGCAGTTCTTC
CDR3 protein: CASSQEGQGDEQFF

clone size: NA
D gene: NA
J gene: TRBJ1-5
V gene: TRBV5-3
CDR3 length: 15
CDR3 DNA: TGTGCCAGAAGCTTGGAACAGAAGAACAATCAGCCCCAGCATTTT
CDR3 protein: CARSLEQKNNQPQHF

clone size: NA
D gene: TRBD2
J gene: TRBJ2-3
V gene: TRBV10-3
CDR3 length: 15
CDR3 DNA: TGTGCCATCAGTGAGTCTCGAGCGGGGGAAGATACGCAGTATTTT
CDR3 protein: CAISESRAGEDTQYF

clone size: NA
D gene: NA
J gene: TRBJ1-1
V gene: TRBV5-1
CDR3 length: 14
CDR3 DNA: TGCGCCAGCAGCTTTGCAGGTCCCAACACTGAAGCTTTCTTT
CDR3 protein: CASSFAGPNTEAFF

clone size: NA
D gene: TRBD2
J gene: TRBJ2-5
V gene: TRBV5-1
CDR3 length: 15
CDR3 DNA: TGCGCCAGCAGCTTGGCGGCGGGGGGTTTGGAGACCCAGTACTTC
CDR3 protein: CASSLAAGGLETQYF

clone size: few
D gene: NA
J gene: TRBJ2-3
V gene: TRBV18
CDR3 length: 16
CDR3 DNA: TGTGCCAGCTCACCATGGCCAGGGACTAGCACAGATACGCAGTATTTT
CDR3 protein: CASSPWPGTSTDTQYF

clone size: NA
D gene: NA
J gene: TRBJ2-2
V gene: TRBV5-1
CDR3 length: 14
CDR3 DNA: TGCGCCAGCAGCTTGGCTGGCCCCACCGGGGAGCTGTTTTTT
CDR3 protein: CASSLAGPTGELFF

clone size: once
D gene: NA
J gene: TRBJ2-3
V gene: TRBV12-5
CDR3 length: 15
CDR3 DNA: TGTGCTAGTGGTTTAAGTGGTACCTCCATGGCTACGCAGTATTTT
CDR3 protein: CASGLSGTSMATQYF

clone size: NA
D gene: NA
J gene: TRBJ1-4
V gene: TRBV4-1
CDR3 length: 18
CDR3 DNA: TGCGCCAGCAGCCAAGATCCCCTCCGGACAGCGCGGGATGAAAAACTGTTTTTT
CDR3 protein: CASSQDPLRTARDEKLFF

clone size: NA
D gene: TRBD2
J gene: TRBJ2-5
V gene: TRBV2
CDR3 length: 16
CDR3 DNA: TGTGCCAGCAGTGGTAGCGGGGGGTACAATAAAGAGACCCAGTACTTC
CDR3 protein: CASSGSGGYNKETQYF

clone size: NA
D gene: NA
J gene: TRBJ1-5
V gene: TRBV19
CDR3 length: 15
CDR3 DNA: TGTGCCAGTAGTATAGTTCGACAGTTCAATCAGCCCCAGCATTTT
CDR3 protein: CASSIVRQFNQPQHF

clone size: NA
D gene: TRBD1
J gene: TRBJ2-5
V gene: TRBV5-8
CDR3 length: 17
CDR3 DNA: TGTGCCAGCAGCTTGGGGTACGCGGGGACAGGGAAAGAGACCCAGTACTTC
CDR3 protein: CASSLGYAGTGKETQYF

clone size: NA
D gene: TRBD2
J gene: TRBJ2-3
V gene: TRBV30
CDR3 length: 16
CDR3 DNA: TGTGCCTGGAGTGTAGACGGGGGGGCGAACACAGATACGCAGTATTTT
CDR3 protein: CAWSVDGGANTDTQYF

clone size: few
D gene: NA
J gene: TRBJ1-1
V gene: TRBV13
CDR3 length: 12
CDR3 DNA: TGTGCCACTTCGATGAGAAGTACTGAAGCTTTCTTT
CDR3 protein: CATSMRSTEAFF

clone size: NA
D gene: NA
J gene: TRBJ1-5
V gene: TRBV19
CDR3 length: 14
CDR3 DNA: TGTGCCAGTAGTATTGGAGGACCGCTCCAGCCCCAGCATTTT
CDR3 protein: CASSIGGPLQPQHF

clone size: NA
D gene: TRBD1
J gene: TRBJ1-2
V gene: TRBV6-5
CDR3 length: 14
CDR3 DNA: TGTGCCAGCAGCCCCGGACAGGGGGTCTATGGCTACACCTTC
CDR3 protein: CASSPGQGVYGYTF

clone size: NA
D gene: NA
J gene: TRBJ1-2
V gene: TRBV29-1
CDR3 length: 15
CDR3 DNA: TGCAGCGTTTTTATCCTAGTTCAGGGGAACTATGGCTACACCTTC
CDR3 protein: CSVFILVQGNYGYTF

clone size: NA
D gene: NA
J gene: TRBJ2-7
V gene: TRBV18
CDR3 length: 13
CDR3 DNA: TGTGCCAGCTCACCAGTGTGGGGGGACGAGCAGTACTTC
CDR3 protein: CASSPVWGDEQYF

clone size: NA
D gene: NA
J gene: TRBJ2-3
V gene: TRBV7-9
CDR3 length: 15
CDR3 DNA: TGTGCCAGCAGCTTACTGGCGGAGTTCACAGATACGCAGTATTTT
CDR3 protein: CASSLLAEFTDTQYF

clone size: NA
D gene: NA
J gene: TRBJ1-3
V gene: TRBV2
CDR3 length: 14
CDR3 DNA: TGTGCCAGCAAGCAGGGGTTATCTGGAAACACCATATATTTT
CDR3 protein: CASKQGLSGNTIYF

clone size: NA
D gene: NA
J gene: TRBJ1-4
V gene: TRBV15
CDR3 length: 15
CDR3 DNA: TGTGCCACCAGCAGAGTGAGGGCAGGGGCCGAAAAACTGTTTTTT
CDR3 protein: CATSRVRAGAEKLFF

clone size: once
D gene: NA
J gene: TRBJ2-2
V gene: TRBV7-9
CDR3 length: 16
CDR3 DNA: TGTGCCAGCATCCCAGTCGGGGGGCCAGGCACCGGGGAGCTGTTTTTT
CDR3 protein: CASIPVGGPGTGELFF

clone size: NA
D gene: NA
J gene: TRBJ2-1
V gene: TRBV4-1
CDR3 length: 18
CDR3 DNA: TGCGCCAGCAGCCAAGACCTGGGACTTCGGAACTCCTACAATGAGCAGTTCTTC
CDR3 protein: CASSQDLGLRNSYNEQFF

clone size: NA
D gene: NA
J gene: TRBJ1-6
V gene: TRBV12-5
CDR3 length: 13
CDR3 DNA: TGTGCTAGTGGTCCGGACAGCTTAGGCCCCCTCCACTTT
CDR3 protein: CASGPDSLGPLHF

clone size: few
D gene: TRBD1
J gene: TRBJ2-5
V gene: TRBV30
CDR3 length: 13
CDR3 DNA: TGTGCCTGGAGTGTACAGGGGGCAGAGACCCAGTACTTC
CDR3 protein: CAWSVQGAETQYF

clone size: NA
D gene: NA
J gene: TRBJ1-5
V gene: TRBV6-1
CDR3 length: 14
CDR3 DNA: TGTGCCAGCATTCGGGACTATAGCAATCAGCCCCAGCATTTT
CDR3 protein: CASIRDYSNQPQHF

clone size: NA
D gene: NA
J gene: TRBJ2-5
V gene: TRBV10-1
CDR3 length: 14
CDR3 DNA: TGCGCCAGCAGTGAGTCTAGGGGAAGGGAGACCCAGTACTTC
CDR3 protein: CASSESRGRETQYF

clone size: NA
D gene: TRBD1
J gene: TRBJ2-2
V gene: TRBV5-1
CDR3 length: 15
CDR3 DNA: TGCGCCAGCAGCCTTGGGACAGTAGGTACCGGGGAGCTGTTTTTT
CDR3 protein: CASSLGTVGTGELFF

clone size: NA
D gene: NA
J gene: TRBJ1-5
V gene: TRBV20-1
CDR3 length: 11
CDR3 DNA: TGCAGTGCTAGCTCAGACAGGCGCCAGCATTTT
CDR3 protein: CSASSDRRQHF

clone size: NA
D gene: NA
J gene: TRBJ1-3
V gene: TRBV5-1
CDR3 length: 16
CDR3 DNA: TGCGCCAGCAGCTTGGCGGGTGGCCTAAGTGGAAACACCATATATTTT
CDR3 protein: CASSLAGGLSGNTIYF